This T cell receptor beta chain was profiled in a study of T-cell reconstitution after alpha-beta-depleted transplantation in children. Germline V gives CDR1 SGHRS, CDR2 YFSETQ. The V and J ends lost 1 base and 6 bases, in that order; junction bases with no gene match: 4. This CDR3 has 16 amino acids. Preparation of the TCRbeta library involved a method that used unique molecular identifiers. TCRdb re-called the PCR reads with MiXCR, one entry per CDR3 protein. Of a few hundred thousand distinct CDR3 sequences in the sample, 43% were seen once. Notes on the study in general: About two months after transplant, alpha-beta T cells reportedly came from several hundred expanded graft clones. For some patients, TCRbeta diversity was high at day 60 because of recipient T cells and thymic progenitors that survived. The authors attributed T-cell counts and diversity one year after transplant mostly to newly produced T cells.

The sample holds many counts of this clonotype. Its specificity is unknown. This sequence was found in a girl between 2 and 10 years old with aplastic anemia, due to receive a stem cell transplant. This chain connects TRBV5-1 to TRBJ2-1; 13 bases are shared with TRBD2. The sample here was PBMCs, taken before TCRalphabeta/CD19-depleted stem cell transplant. CDR3 loop: CASSLPGTSGANEQFF. The CDR3 DNA sequence: TGCGCCAGCAGCTTGCCGGGGACTAGCGGGGCCAATGAGCAGTTCTTC.